A single sample gave rise to the 23 T cell receptor beta chains below, sequenced in a study of shared clonotypes between healthy human individuals. Produced via immunoSEQ multiplex PCR; TCRdb's table is partial and in-frame only. This table holds some 740,000 clones, roughly 92% found once. Naive CD8 cells comprised CD45RO-negative, CCR7-positively selected cells, excluding terminally differentiated effector memory CD45RA+ cells. The sample was naive CD8+ T cells sorted from blood. All receptors come from a man aged 25 to 45 in good health.

The rearrangement uses TRBV11-2 and TRBJ2-3, with D possibly being TRBD1 (5 bases). V was shortened by 3 bases and J by 6 bases, with 7 bases between the two germline ends. CDR3 length equals 12 residues. CDR1 SGHAT and CDR2 FQNNGV come from the germline V gene. In DNA form, the CDR3 reads TGTGCCAGCAGCTTTAAGGGGGATACGCAGTATTTT. Translating it yields CASSFKGDTQYF. The complete variable domain, with remaining parts taken from reference TRBV11-2 and TRBJ2-3, reads EAGVAQSPRYKIIEKRQSVAFWCNPISGHATLYWYQQILGQGPKLLIQFQNNGVVDDSQLPKDRFSAERLKGVDSTLKIQPAKLEDSAVYLCASSFKGDTQYFGPGTRLTVL.

The chain is built from TRBV2 and TRBJ2-7, with TRBD2 identical over 11 bases. The CDR3 sequence is 14 residues long. Trimming at V came to 7 bases and at J to 4 bases, leaving 6 bases not matched to a gene. CDR1 and CDR2 from the germline V gene are SNHLY and FYNNEI. The CDR3 protein is CASNSGTSGYEQYF. The CDR3 coding sequence is TGTGCCAGCAATTCCGGGACTAGCGGATACGAGCAGTACTTC. Full variable domain (remainder filled in from reference TRBV2 and TRBJ2-7): EPEVTQTPSHQVTQMGQEVILRCVPISNHLYFYWYRQILGQKVEFLVSFYNNEISEKSEIFDDQFSVERPDGSNFTLKIRSTKLEDSAMYFCASNSGTSGYEQYFGPGTRLTVT.

V gene TRBV9 combines with J gene TRBJ2-1; 7 bases align to TRBD1. The CDR3 runs to 15 residues. The ends lost 4 bases at V and 8 bases at J; junction bases unmatched: 12. Germline V gene data show CDR1 as SGDLS and CDR2 as YYNGEE. The CDR3 region has the DNA TGTGCCAGCAGCCCCACCCGGGGACAGCCTTATGAGCAGTTCTTC. As protein: CASSPTRGQPYEQFF.

The V gene is TRBV28, the J gene TRBJ2-3; D may be TRBD2 (5 bases). The CDR3 is made up of 15 amino acids. Germline V gene data show CDR1 as MDHEN and CDR2 as SYDVKM. V lost 6 bases and J lost 3, with 16 bases in between. The CDR3 DNA is TGTGCCAGCAGCCGCCCCGGGGAACAAACAGATACGCAGTATTTT. The encoded protein is CASSRPGEQTDTQYF.

V is TRBV30 and J is TRBJ1-3; 7 bases agree with TRBD1. V was pared by 2 bases and J by 4 bases, with 17 bases of the junction left unmatched. Germline V CDR1 and CDR2: GTSNPN, SVGIG (reference sequence). This CDR3 is built from 18 residues. The CDR3 sequence is CAWSMWGQLPSGGNTIYF. The CDR3 nucleotides read TGTGCCTGGAGTATGTGGGGACAGCTACCCTCCGGAGGAAACACCATATATTTT.

V is TRBV29-1 and J is TRBJ2-7; 7 bases are a match to TRBD1. V was pared by 5 bases and J by 4 bases, with 11 bases of the junction left unmatched. The CDR3 runs 14 residues. The germline V gene has CDR1 SQVTM and CDR2 ANQGSEA. CDR3 region: CSVHQTGRPYEQYF. The CDR3 bases are TGCAGCGTTCATCAGACAGGGCGCCCATACGAGCAGTACTTC.

V usage is TRBV14 and J usage is TRBJ2-7, with 8 bases that match TRBD1. The CDR3 runs 15 residues. J gave up 2 bases and V 2 bases, and 5 bases lay outside the gene matches. Germline loops: CDR1 SGHDN, CDR2 FVKESK. In nucleotides, the CDR3 is TGTGCCAGCAGCCAAAGGAACAGGGGGGCCTACGAGCAGTACTTC. Protein: CASSQRNRGAYEQYF.

The chain employs TRBV30 and TRBJ2-1; 10 positions match TRBD1. Germline CDR1 GTSNPN, CDR2 SVGIG (reference sequence). There are 18 residues in the CDR3. V gave up 1 base and J gave up 7 bases; unmatched junction bases: 16. The DNA for the CDR3 is TGTGCCTGGAGTGCCGGGACAGGGGTTCCGAGCGACTTGAATGAGCAGTTCTTC. It translates to CAWSAGTGVPSDLNEQFF.

This chain joins TRBV11-2 and TRBJ2-1, with D perhaps assigned TRBD1 or TRBD2 (5 bases each). CDR3 length equals 15 residues. V lost 1 base and J lost 8, with 15 bases in between. Germline CDR1 reads SGHAT; CDR2 reads FQNNGV. This CDR3 reads CASSLGGIWGHEQFF. The CDR3 DNA reads as TGTGCCAGCAGCTTAGGGGGGATTTGGGGCCATGAGCAGTTCTTC.

This chain uses TRBV11-2 with TRBJ1-1; D is possibly TRBD1 (6 bases). CDR1 is SGHAT and CDR2 is FQNNGV in the germline V gene. This CDR3 is 12 amino acids long. Trimming stripped 5 bases from V and 7 bases from J, with 11 bases between. The CDR3 nucleotides are TGTGCCAGCAGCCCCACAGGGATTGAAGCTTTCTTT. Its translation: CASSPTGIEAFF.

Details on this clone: Other nucleotide sequences from this sample produce the same CDR3. DNA for the CDR3: TGTGCCAGCAGCTTAGAGTTGCCTTACGAGCAGTTCTTC. It codes for CASSLELPYEQFF. The chain carries TRBV11-2 and TRBJ2-1, with D unresolved. Germline V gives CDR1 SGHAT, CDR2 FQNNGV. Trimming removed 0 bases from V and 10 bases from J, with 10 bases in between. The CDR3 sequence is 13 residues long.

The chain recombines TRBV2 with TRBJ2-5, with 11 nucleotides matching TRBD2. The CDR3 is 15 residues long. Germline values: CDR1 SNHLY, CDR2 FYNNEI. V gave up 3 bases and J gave up 3 bases; unmatched junction bases: 3. The CDR3 nucleotides are TGTGCCAGCAGTGATGTGGGACTAGCGGAAGAGACCCAGTACTTC. Translation gives CASSDVGLAEETQYF.

In the case of this clone: Different DNA sequences within this sample yield the same CDR3. This sequence joins TRBV7-9 and TRBJ2-7; D uncertain. Germline CDR1 reads SEHNR; CDR2 reads FQNEAQ (reference sequence). Trimming took 5 bases from V and 0 from J, leaving 8 bases between them. This CDR3 contains 13 residues. The CDR3 reads CASSPVDSYEQYF. Written as DNA, the CDR3 is TGTGCCAGCAGCCCCGTCGACTCCTACGAGCAGTACTTC.

This clone has just one count. The chain employs TRBV7-9 and TRBJ2-5; D possibly corresponds to TRBD2 (5 bases). The V end lost 11 bases, the J end lost 7 bases, and 17 bases lay between the germline ends. Germline CDR1 SEHNR, CDR2 FQNEAQ (reference sequence). The CDR3 contains 12 residues. The CDR3 here is CAGQEGRGTQYF. In DNA form, the CDR3 reads TGTGCCGGCCAAGAGGGCCGCGGGACCCAGTACTTC.

V and J are TRBV7-9 and TRBJ2-5; 8 bases match TRBD1. With V trimmed by 0 bases and J by 4 bases, 7 bases remained unmatched. Germline lookup yields CDR1 SEHNR and CDR2 FQNEAQ (reference sequence). There are 16 residues in the CDR3. In DNA, the CDR3 is TGTGCCAGCAGCTTAGCCGGGGCAGGGGGCAGAGAGACCCAGTACTTC. Its translation: CASSLAGAGGRETQYF.

The chain employs TRBV5-6 and TRBJ2-4, with 9 bases matching TRBD1. With 5 bases clipped from V and 0 bases from J, the junction kept 3 bases outside the gene matches. The CDR3 contains 15 residues. Germline CDR1 SGHDT, CDR2 YYEEEE. The CDR3 loop is CASSDRGSAKNIQYF. In DNA form, the CDR3 reads TGTGCCAGCAGTGACAGGGGGTCAGCCAAAAACATTCAGTACTTC.

This clone was seen only once. V usage is TRBV13 and J usage is TRBJ2-1; 11 positions match TRBD2. The ends lost 0 bases at V and 3 bases at J; junction bases unmatched: 4. The CDR3 length is 17 residues. Germline V CDR1 and CDR2: PRHDT, FYEKMQ (reference sequence). CDR3 in DNA: TGTGCCAGCAGCTTAGGACTAGCGGGAGCTGGCTACAATGAGCAGTTCTTC. It encodes CASSLGLAGAGYNEQFF.

As concerns this clone: Other DNA sequences in the sample encode the same CDR3. The rearrangement uses TRBV7-9 and TRBJ2-3; the D is unclear. The CDR3 has 12 residues. The ends were cut back, 1 base at V and 3 bases at J, with 2 bases in the middle. Per germline, CDR1 SEHNR and CDR2 FQNEAQ (reference sequence). The DNA of the CDR3 is TGTGCCAGCAGCTTAGAGACAGATACGCAGTATTTT. This codes for CASSLETDTQYF.

The genes are TRBV29-1 and TRBJ2-7; 9 nucleotides agree with TRBD2. Germline V gene data show CDR1 as SQVTM and CDR2 as ANQGSEA. The V gene end was trimmed by 1 base and the J gene end by 5 bases; junction bases not matched to a gene: 6. This CDR3 is 14 amino acids long. Here the CDR3 reads CSVEGLAGSNEQYF. As DNA, the CDR3 is TGCAGCGTTGAAGGGCTAGCGGGATCCAACGAGCAGTACTTC.

This chain links TRBV30 with TRBJ1-3, with 7 bases lining up with TRBD1. V shed 1 base, J shed 0 bases, and the junction held 6 bases outside the gene matches. Germline V gene sequence: CDR1 GTSNPN, CDR2 SVGIG (reference sequence). This CDR3 is built from 16 residues. The CDR3, as DNA: TGTGCCTGGAGTGAACCGGGACAGTACTCTGGAAACACCATATATTTT. The encoded protein is CAWSEPGQYSGNTIYF.

The J gene is TRBJ1-2, the V gene TRBV7-2, with D hard to call. CDR3 length equals 15 residues. Trimming pared 2 bases from V and 3 bases from J, leaving 13 bases between. Germline V gene sequence: CDR1 SGHTA, CDR2 FQGNSA. The CDR3 coding sequence is TGTGCCAGCAGCTTAATCCAGCTTGATTACTATGGCTACACCTTC. This codes for CASSLIQLDYYGYTF.

The chain is built from TRBV19 and TRBJ2-3; 10 positions agree with TRBD2. The ends lost 3 bases at V and 4 bases at J; junction bases unmatched: 7. CDR1 and CDR2 (germline): LNHDA, SQIVND (reference sequence). The CDR3 is 16 amino acids. The CDR3 reads CASSILAGDVPDTQYF. The CDR3 DNA is TGTGCCAGTAGTATTCTAGCGGGAGATGTGCCAGATACGCAGTATTTT.

V is TRBV14 and J is TRBJ2-7; the D is unclear. The germline V gene has CDR1 SGHDN and CDR2 FVKESK. V lost 5 bases and J lost 1, with 15 bases in between. CDR3 length: 15 residues. The CDR3: CASSMLSVVSYEQYF. DNA for the CDR3: TGTGCCAGCAGCATGCTATCCGTCGTGTCCTACGAGCAGTACTTC.